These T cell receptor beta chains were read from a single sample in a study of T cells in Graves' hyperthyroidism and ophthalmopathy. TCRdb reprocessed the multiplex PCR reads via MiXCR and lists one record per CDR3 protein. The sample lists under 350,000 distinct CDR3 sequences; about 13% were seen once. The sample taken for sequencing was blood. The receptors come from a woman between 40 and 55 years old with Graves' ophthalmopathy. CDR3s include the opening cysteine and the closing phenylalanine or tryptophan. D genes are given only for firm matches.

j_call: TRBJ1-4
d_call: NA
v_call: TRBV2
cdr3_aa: CASSLGARGKLFF

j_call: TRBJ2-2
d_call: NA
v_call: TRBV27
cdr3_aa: CASTPAWGGELFF

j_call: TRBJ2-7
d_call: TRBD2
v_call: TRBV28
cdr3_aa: CASSFGASGGTYEQYF

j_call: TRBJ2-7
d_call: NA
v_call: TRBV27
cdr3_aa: CASSLGKDDEQYF

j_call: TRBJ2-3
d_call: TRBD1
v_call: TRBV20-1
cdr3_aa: CSARASGQGGADTQYF

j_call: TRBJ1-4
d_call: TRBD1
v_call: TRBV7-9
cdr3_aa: CASSTIRDRDEKLFF

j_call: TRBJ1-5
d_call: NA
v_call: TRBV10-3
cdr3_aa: CAISESGLEGNQPQHF

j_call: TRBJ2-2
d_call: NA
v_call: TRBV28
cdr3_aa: CATPSGPTGELSF

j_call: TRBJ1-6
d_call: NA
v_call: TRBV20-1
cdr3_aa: CSARDGGLSSTLHF

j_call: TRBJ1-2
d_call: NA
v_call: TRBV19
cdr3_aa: CASSIDPGKGYTF

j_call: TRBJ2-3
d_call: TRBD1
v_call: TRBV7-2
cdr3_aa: CASSLVGQRLADTQYF

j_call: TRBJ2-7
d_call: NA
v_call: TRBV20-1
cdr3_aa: CSARDLGKHYEQYF

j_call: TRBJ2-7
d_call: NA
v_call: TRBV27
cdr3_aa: CASSLGGTPFYEQYF

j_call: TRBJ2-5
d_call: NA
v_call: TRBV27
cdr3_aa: CASSLTPDQETQYF

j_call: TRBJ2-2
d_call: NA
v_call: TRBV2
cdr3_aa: CASSGTRDTGELFF

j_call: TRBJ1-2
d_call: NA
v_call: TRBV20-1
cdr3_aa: CSARDKGRLYGYTF

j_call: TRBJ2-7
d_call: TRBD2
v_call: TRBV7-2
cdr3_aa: CASSQGTSLSEQYF

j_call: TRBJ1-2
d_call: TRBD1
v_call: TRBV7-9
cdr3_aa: CASSLTGGEDGYTF

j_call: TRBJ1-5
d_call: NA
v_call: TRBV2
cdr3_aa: CASSDLLNQPQHF

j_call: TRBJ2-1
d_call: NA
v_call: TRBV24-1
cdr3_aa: CATSEAGNTYNEQFF